A selection of T cell receptor beta chains follows, all from one sample in a study of blood T cell repertoires in COVID-19. This table comes from immunoSEQ multiplex PCR, and its TCRdb copy is limited to in-frame clones, with some not included. The table has 250,000 to 300,000 clones, about 80% seen once; the top ten hold around 3.4%. The sample taken for sequencing was peripheral blood. All receptors derive from an elderly woman with acute or convalescent COVID-19. Both conserved end residues are part of each CDR3. Each record gives: V gene, D gene, clone size, J gene, CDR3 DNA, CDR3 protein. The D gene is left open where the match is weak. Only part of the rows carry a size: once, few, many, or a class if the clone is expanded.

V: TRBV4-1; D: TRBD1; size: NA; J: TRBJ1-4; DNA: TGCGCCAGCGGACTGACAGGGAATGAAAAACTGTTTTTT; CDR3: CASGLTGNEKLFF
V: TRBV11-2; D: NA; size: NA; J: TRBJ2-7; DNA: TGTGCCAGCAGCTTAGACAGGACACCGTCCTACGAGCAGTACTTC; CDR3: CASSLDRTPSYEQYF
V: TRBV2; D: NA; size: NA; J: TRBJ1-1; DNA: TGTGCCAGCAGTACTGACAGGCACACTGAAGCTTTCTTT; CDR3: CASSTDRHTEAFF
V: TRBV4-3; D: NA; size: NA; J: TRBJ1-1; DNA: TGCGCCAGCAGCCAAGGGCGGGGGGGACGGAACACTGAAGCTTTCTTT; CDR3: CASSQGRGGRNTEAFF
V: TRBV5-6; D: TRBD1; size: NA; J: TRBJ1-2; DNA: TGTGCCAGCAGCCTGGGGGGACAGGGGGTTGGCTACACCTTC; CDR3: CASSLGGQGVGYTF
V: TRBV9; D: NA; size: few; J: TRBJ2-1; DNA: TGTGCCAGCACCTCCCAGGGGAGTTCCTACAATGAGCAGTTCTTC; CDR3: CASTSQGSSYNEQFF
V: TRBV20-1; D: TRBD1; size: NA; J: TRBJ1-2; DNA: TGCAGTGCTAGTAACAGGGGTGGCTATGGCTACACCTTC; CDR3: CSASNRGGYGYTF
V: TRBV5-1; D: NA; size: NA; J: TRBJ2-7; DNA: TGCGCCAGTAAGGTATCATGGCAGGGCCCTTACGAGCAGTACTTC; CDR3: CASKVSWQGPYEQYF
V: TRBV7-2; D: TRBD2; size: NA; J: TRBJ2-3; DNA: TGTGCCAGCAGGCCAGGCGGGGGGGCTGGAGATACGCAGTATTTT; CDR3: CASRPGGGAGDTQYF
V: TRBV21-1; D: NA; size: NA; J: TRBJ1-1; DNA: TGTGCCAGCAGCAAAGGGACAGGGACAATGAACACTGAAGCTTTCTTT; CDR3: CASSKGTGTMNTEAFF
V: TRBV5-6; D: NA; size: once; J: TRBJ2-3; DNA: TGTGCCAGCAGCTTCTCTCGTGCGGACAGACCCCTTTTT; CDR3: CASSFSRADRPLF
V: TRBV19; D: TRBD2; size: NA; J: TRBJ2-3; DNA: TGTGCCAGTAGTATCCTAGCGGGGGGGAACACAGATACGCAGTATTTT; CDR3: CASSILAGGNTDTQYF
V: TRBV12-3/TRBV12-4; D: TRBD2; size: NA; J: TRBJ2-3; DNA: TGTGCCAGCAGGTTCTCGGGGGGGGATACGCAGTATTTT; CDR3: CASRFSGGDTQYF
V: TRBV5-8; D: NA; size: few; J: TRBJ1-6; DNA: TGTGCCACCTCGCGGCAGGGGACCTTTGATTCACCCCTCCACTTT; CDR3: CATSRQGTFDSPLHF
V: TRBV3-1/TRBV3-2; D: NA; size: NA; J: TRBJ1-2; DNA: TGTGCCAGCAGCCAGGGGCAGGGGTCCTATGGCTACACCTTC; CDR3: CASSQGQGSYGYTF